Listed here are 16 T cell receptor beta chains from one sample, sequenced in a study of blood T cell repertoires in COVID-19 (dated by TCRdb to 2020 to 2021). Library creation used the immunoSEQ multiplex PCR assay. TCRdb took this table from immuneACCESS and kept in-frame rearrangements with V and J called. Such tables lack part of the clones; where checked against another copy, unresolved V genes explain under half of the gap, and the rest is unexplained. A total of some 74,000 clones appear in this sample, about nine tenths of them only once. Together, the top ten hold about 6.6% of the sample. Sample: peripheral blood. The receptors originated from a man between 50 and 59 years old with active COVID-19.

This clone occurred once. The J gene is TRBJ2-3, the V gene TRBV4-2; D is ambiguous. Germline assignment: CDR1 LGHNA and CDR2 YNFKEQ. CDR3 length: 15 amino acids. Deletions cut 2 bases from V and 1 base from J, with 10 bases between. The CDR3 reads CASSQNSVGTDTQYF. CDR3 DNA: TGTGCCAGCAGCCAAAATTCGGTAGGCACAGATACGCAGTATTTT.

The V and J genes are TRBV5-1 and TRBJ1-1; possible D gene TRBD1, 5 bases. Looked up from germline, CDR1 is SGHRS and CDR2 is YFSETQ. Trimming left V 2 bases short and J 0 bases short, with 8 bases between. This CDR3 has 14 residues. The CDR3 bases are TGCGCCAGCAGCTTAGGGGATATGAACACTGAAGCTTTCTTT. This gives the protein CASSLGDMNTEAFF.

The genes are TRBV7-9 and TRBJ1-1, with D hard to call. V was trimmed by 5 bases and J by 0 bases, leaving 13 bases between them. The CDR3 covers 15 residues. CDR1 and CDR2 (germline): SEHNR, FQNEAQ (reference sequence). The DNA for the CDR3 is TGTGCCAGCAGCCCGACGACACCCGTGAACACTGAAGCTTTCTTT. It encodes CASSPTTPVNTEAFF. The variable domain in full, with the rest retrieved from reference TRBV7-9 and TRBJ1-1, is DTGVSQNPRHKITKRGQNVTFRCDPISEHNRLYWYRQTLGQGPEFLTYFQNEAQLEKSRLLSDRFSAERPKGSFSTLEIQRTEQGDSAMYLCASSPTTPVNTEAFFGQGTRLTVV.

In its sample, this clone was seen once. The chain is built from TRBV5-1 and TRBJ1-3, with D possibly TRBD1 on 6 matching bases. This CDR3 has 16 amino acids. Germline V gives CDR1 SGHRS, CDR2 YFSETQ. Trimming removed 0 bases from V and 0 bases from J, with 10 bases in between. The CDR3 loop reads CASSLAGTRSGNTIYF. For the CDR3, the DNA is TGCGCCAGCAGCTTGGCTGGGACACGCTCTGGAAACACCATATATTTT.

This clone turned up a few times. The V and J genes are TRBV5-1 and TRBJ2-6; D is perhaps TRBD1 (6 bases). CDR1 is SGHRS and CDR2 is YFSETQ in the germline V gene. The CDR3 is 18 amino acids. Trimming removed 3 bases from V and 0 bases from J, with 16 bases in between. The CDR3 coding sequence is TGCGCCAGCAGCTCCATTGGGGGCAGAATCTCTGGGGCCAACGTCCTGACTTTC. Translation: CASSSIGGRISGANVLTF.

In nucleotides, the CDR3 is TGTGCCAGCAGCTTAAGCGGGGGGCTCCAAGAGACCCAGTACTTC. Translated, it gives CASSLSGGLQETQYF. This sequence joins TRBV7-3 and TRBJ2-5; 8 bases align to TRBD2. CDR3 length: 15 residues. The junction had 2 bases not matched to a gene; V was cut back by 1 base and J by 1 base. Germline V gives CDR1 SGHTA, CDR2 FQGTGA.

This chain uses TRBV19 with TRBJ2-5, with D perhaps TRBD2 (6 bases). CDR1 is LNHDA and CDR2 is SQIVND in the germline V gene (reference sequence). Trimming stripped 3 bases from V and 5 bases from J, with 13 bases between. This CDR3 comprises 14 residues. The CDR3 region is CASSINRESETQYF. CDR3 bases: TGTGCCAGTAGTATTAACCGGGAGAGCGAGACCCAGTACTTC.

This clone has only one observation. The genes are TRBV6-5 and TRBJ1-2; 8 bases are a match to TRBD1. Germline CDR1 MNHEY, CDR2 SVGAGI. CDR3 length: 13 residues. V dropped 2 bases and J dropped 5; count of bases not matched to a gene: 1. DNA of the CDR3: TGTGCCAGCAGTTACCGGACAGGGTATGGCTACACCTTC. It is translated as CASSYRTGYGYTF.

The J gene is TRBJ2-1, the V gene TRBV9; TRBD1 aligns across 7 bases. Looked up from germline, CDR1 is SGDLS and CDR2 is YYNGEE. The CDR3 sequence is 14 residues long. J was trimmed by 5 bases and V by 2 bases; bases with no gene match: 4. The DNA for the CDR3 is TGTGCCAGCAGCGTGGTGGGACAGAACAATGAGCAGTTCTTC. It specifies CASSVVGQNNEQFF.

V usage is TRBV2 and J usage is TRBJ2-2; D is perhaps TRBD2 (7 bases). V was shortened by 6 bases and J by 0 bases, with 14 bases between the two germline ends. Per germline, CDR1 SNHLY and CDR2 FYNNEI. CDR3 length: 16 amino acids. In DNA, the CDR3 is TGTGCCAGCAGCGCGTGGGGGGGCCCGAACACCGGGGAGCTGTTTTTT. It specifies CASSAWGGPNTGELFF.

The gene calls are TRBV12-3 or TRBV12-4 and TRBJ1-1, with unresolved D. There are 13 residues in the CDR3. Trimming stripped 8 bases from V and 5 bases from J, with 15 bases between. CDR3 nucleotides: TGTGCCAGCGCCCGGGGTTGGAGGACTGAAGCTTTCTTT. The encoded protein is CASARGWRTEAFF.

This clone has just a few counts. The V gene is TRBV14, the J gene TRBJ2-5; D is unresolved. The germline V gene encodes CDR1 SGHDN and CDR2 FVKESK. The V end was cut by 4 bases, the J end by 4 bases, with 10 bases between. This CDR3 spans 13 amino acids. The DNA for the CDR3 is TGTGCCAGCAGCCCTCAGCTAGGAGAGACCCAGTACTTC. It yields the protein CASSPQLGETQYF.

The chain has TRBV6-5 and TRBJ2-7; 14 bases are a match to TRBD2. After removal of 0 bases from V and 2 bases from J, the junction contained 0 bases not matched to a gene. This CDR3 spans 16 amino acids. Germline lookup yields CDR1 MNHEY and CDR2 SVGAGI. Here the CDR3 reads CASSYSGLAGAYEQYF. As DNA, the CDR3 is TGTGCCAGCAGTTACTCGGGACTAGCGGGAGCCTACGAGCAGTACTTC.

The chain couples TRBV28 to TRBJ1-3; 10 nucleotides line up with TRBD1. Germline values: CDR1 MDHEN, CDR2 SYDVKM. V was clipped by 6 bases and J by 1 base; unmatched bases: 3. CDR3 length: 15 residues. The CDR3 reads CASRGTGESGNTIYF. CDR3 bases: TGTGCCAGCAGAGGGACAGGGGAATCTGGAAACACCATATATTTT.

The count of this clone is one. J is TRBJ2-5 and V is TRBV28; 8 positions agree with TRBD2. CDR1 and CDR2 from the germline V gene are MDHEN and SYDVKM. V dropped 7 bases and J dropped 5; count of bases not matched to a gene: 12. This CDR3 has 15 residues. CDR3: CASNGMAGGGETQYF. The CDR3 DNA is TGTGCCAGCAATGGAATGGCGGGAGGCGGGGAGACCCAGTACTTC.

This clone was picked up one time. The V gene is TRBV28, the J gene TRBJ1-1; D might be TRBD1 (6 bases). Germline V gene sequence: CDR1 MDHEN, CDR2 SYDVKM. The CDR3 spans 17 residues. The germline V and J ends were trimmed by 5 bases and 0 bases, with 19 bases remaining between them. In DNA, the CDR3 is TGTGCCAGCAGTCTAAGCTCAGTGGGACACATGAACACTGAAGCTTTCTTT. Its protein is CASSLSSVGHMNTEAFF.